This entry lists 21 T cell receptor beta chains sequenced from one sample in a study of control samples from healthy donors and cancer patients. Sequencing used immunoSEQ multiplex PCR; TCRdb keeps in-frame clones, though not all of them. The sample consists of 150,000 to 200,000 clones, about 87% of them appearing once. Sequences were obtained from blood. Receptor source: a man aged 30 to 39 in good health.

In DNA form, the CDR3 reads TGCAGCGTTGGGCAGCCTTCGGACACCGGGGAGCTGTTTTTT. Translating gives CSVGQPSDTGELFF. This chain joins TRBV29-1 and TRBJ2-2, with no clear D. The CDR3 covers 14 residues. From germline, CDR1 is SQVTM and CDR2 ANQGSEA. V was trimmed by 4 bases and J by 3 bases, leaving 12 bases between them.

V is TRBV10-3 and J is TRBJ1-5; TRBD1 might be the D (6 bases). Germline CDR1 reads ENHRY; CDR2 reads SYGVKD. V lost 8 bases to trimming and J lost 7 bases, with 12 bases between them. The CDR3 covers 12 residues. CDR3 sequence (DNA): TGTGCCATCGGCAGGGGTGAACAGCCCCAGCATTTT. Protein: CAIGRGEQPQHF.

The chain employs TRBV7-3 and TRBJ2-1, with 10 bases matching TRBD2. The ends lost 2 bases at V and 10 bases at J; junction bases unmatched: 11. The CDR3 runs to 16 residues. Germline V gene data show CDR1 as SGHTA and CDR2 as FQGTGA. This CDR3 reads CASSLAGAGGPEEQFF. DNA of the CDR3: TGTGCCAGCAGCTTAGCCGGAGCGGGAGGGCCAGAGGAGCAGTTCTTC.

Here the CDR3 reads CAISESRAGAGEQYF. DNA for the CDR3: TGTGCCATCAGTGAGTCGAGAGCGGGAGCTGGCGAGCAGTACTTC. V gene TRBV10-3 combines with J gene TRBJ2-7; 8 bases are a match to TRBD2. Trimming at V came to 0 bases and at J to 6 bases, leaving 7 bases not matched to a gene. CDR3 size: 15 residues. Per germline, CDR1 ENHRY and CDR2 SYGVKD.

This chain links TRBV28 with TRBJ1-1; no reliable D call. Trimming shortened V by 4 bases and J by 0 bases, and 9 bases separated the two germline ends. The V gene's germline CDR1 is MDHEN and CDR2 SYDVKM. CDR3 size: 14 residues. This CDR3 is CASSSDGLNTEAFF. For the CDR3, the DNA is TGTGCCAGCAGTTCGGACGGTTTGAACACTGAAGCTTTCTTT.

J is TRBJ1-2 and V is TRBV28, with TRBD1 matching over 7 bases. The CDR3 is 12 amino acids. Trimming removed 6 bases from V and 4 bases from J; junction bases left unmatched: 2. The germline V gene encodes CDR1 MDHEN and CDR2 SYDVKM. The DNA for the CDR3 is TGTGCCAGCAGAAGGGACAGCTATGGCTACACCTTC. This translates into CASRRDSYGYTF.

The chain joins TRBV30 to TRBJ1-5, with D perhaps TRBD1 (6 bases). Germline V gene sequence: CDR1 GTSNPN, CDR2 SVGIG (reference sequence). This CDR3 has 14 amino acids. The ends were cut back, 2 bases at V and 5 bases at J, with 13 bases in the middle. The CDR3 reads CAWSNIAGDQPQHF. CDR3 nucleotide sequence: TGTGCCTGGAGTAACATTGCAGGGGATCAGCCCCAGCATTTT.

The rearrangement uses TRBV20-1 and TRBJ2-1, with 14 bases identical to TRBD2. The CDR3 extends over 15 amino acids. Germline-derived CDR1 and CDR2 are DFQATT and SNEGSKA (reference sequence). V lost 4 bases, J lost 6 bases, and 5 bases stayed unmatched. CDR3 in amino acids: CSATEGLAGVNEQFF. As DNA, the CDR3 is TGCAGTGCTACTGAGGGACTAGCGGGAGTCAATGAGCAGTTCTTC.

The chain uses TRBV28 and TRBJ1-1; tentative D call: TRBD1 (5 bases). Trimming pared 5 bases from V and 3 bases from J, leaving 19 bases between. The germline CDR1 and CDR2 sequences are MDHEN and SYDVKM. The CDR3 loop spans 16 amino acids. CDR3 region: CASSPTTQMGDTEAFF. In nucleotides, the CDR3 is TGTGCCAGCAGTCCCACGACCCAAATGGGGGACACTGAAGCTTTCTTT.

The CDR3 nucleotides read TGCAGTGTGAGCGCCTACAATGAGCAGTTCTTC. It codes for CSVSAYNEQFF. The rearrangement links TRBV20-1 to TRBJ2-1, with no clear D. The CDR3 covers 11 residues. Trimming removed 7 bases from V and 2 bases from J, with 6 bases in between. Germline CDR1 reads DFQATT; CDR2 reads SNEGSKA (reference sequence).

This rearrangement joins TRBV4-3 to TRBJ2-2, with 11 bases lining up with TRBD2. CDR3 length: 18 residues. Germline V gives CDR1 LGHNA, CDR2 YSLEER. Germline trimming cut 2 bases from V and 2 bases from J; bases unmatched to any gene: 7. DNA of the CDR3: TGCGCCAGCAGCCAACGACTAGCGGGAAACTTTAACACCGGGGAGCTGTTTTTT. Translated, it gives CASSQRLAGNFNTGELFF.

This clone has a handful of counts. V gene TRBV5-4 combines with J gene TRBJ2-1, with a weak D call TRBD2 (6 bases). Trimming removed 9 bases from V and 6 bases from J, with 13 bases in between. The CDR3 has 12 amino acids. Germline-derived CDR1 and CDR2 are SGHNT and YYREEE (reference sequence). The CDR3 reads CAMRLGRNEQFF. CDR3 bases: TGTGCCATGCGACTAGGGCGCAATGAGCAGTTCTTC.

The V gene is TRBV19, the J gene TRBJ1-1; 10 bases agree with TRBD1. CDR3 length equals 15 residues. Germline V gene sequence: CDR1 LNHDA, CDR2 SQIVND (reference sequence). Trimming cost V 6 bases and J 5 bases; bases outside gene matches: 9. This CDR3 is CASRLQGQGNTEAFF. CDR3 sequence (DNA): TGTGCCAGTAGACTGCAGGGACAGGGGAATACTGAAGCTTTCTTT.

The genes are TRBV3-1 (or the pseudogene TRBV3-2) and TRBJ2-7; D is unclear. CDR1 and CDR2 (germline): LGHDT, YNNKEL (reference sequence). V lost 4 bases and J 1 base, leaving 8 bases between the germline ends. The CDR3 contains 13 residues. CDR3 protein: CASSRRSSYEQYF. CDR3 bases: TGTGCCAGCAGCCGACGCAGTTCCTACGAGCAGTACTTC.

CDR3 protein: CASSPAGETGELFF. The CDR3 region has the DNA TGTGCCAGCAGCCCAGCGGGGGAAACCGGGGAGCTGTTTTTT. The rearrangement links TRBV7-3 to TRBJ2-2; 8 bases agree with TRBD2. CDR1 is SGHTA, CDR2 FQGTGA, per germline. The CDR3 consists of 14 residues. With 5 bases clipped from V and 5 bases from J, the junction kept 4 bases outside the gene matches. Full variable domain (rest looked up from reference TRBV7-3 and TRBJ2-2): GAGVSQTPSNKVTEKGKYVELRCDPISGHTALYWYRQSLGQGPEFLIYFQGTGAADDSGLPNDRFFAVRPEGSVSTLKIQRTERGDSAVYLCASSPAGETGELFFGEGSRLTVL.

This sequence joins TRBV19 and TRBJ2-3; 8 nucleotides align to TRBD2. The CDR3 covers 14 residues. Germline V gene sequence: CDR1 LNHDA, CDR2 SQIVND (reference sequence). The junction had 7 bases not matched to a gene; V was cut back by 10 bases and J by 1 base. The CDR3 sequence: CATTGLGGTDTQYF. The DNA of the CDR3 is TGTGCCACTACGGGACTAGGGGGCACAGATACGCAGTATTTT.

CDR3 protein: CASSQTATDTQYF. The CDR3 bases are TGTGCCAGCAGCCAGACCGCTACGGATACGCAGTATTTT. The genes are TRBV14 and TRBJ2-3; D unresolved. Trimming removed 3 bases from V and 6 bases from J, with 10 bases in between. CDR1 is SGHDN, CDR2 FVKESK, per germline. The CDR3 totals 13 residues.

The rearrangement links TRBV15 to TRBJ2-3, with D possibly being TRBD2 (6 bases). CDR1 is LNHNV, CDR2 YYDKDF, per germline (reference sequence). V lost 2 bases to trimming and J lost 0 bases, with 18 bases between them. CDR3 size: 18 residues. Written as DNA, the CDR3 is TGTGCCACCAGCAGAACCGGGGGTTACGCGACTAGCACAGATACGCAGTATTTT. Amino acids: CATSRTGGYATSTDTQYF.

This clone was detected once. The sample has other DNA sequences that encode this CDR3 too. The CDR3 DNA is TGTGCCAGCAGCCCGTTGGGGTCGAACACTGAAGCTTTCTTT. This codes for CASSPLGSNTEAFF. The J gene is TRBJ1-1, the V gene TRBV3-1 (or the pseudogene TRBV3-2); D gene unclear. Germline-derived CDR1 and CDR2 are LGHDT and YNNKEL (reference sequence). This CDR3 region has 14 residues. Trimming took off 4 bases at V and 1 base at J, with 10 bases between the two ends.

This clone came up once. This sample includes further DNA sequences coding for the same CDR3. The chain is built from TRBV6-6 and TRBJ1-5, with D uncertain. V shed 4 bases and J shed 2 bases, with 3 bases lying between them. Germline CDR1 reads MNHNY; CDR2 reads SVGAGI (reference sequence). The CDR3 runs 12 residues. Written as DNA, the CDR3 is TGTGCCAGCAGTTTAGGCAATCAGCCCCAGCATTTT. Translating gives CASSLGNQPQHF.

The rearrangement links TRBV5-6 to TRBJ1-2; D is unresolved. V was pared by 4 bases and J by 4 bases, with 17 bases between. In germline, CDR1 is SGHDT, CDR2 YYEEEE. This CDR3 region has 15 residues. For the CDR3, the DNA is TGTGCCAGCAGCGGCTCGGATAGGGCGACCTATGGCTACACCTTC. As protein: CASSGSDRATYGYTF.